This T cell receptor beta chain was found in a study of metastatic and nonmetastatic thyroid tumors. All patients reached thyroid surgery having received no treatment beforehand. CDR1 is SGHVS, CDR2 FQNEAQ, per germline. V lost 2 bases and J lost 2, with 9 bases in between. The CDR3 runs to 14 residues. This clone has a count of ten or more. TCRdb redid the clone calls on the PCR reads using MiXCR. The sample holds about 92,000 clones, about 16% seen once. The chain carries TRBV7-8 and TRBJ1-2, with D unclear. The clonotype originates from a female donor with papillary thyroid cancer or a benign thyroid nodule (not recorded which). Some clones in this sample may be carry-over from other donors' samples. The sequenced material came from blood. CDR3 nucleotides: TGTGCCAGCAGCTTACGGGAGACGAACTATGGCTACACCTTC. Its translation is CASSLRETNYGYTF.